The clone carrying this T cell receptor (beta chain) was seen more than once but under ten times. Antigen specificity is unknown. This specimen belongs to a study of identical twins. Whole-study findings and limits: The abundant beta clonotypes from cord blood had fewer insertions, and memory repertoires had none of this. The models gave estimates that fell short of the out-of-frame TCR alpha sharing seen in monozygotic twins. Twins shared beta out-of-frame sequences in excess, but this excess was weaker. Zero-insertion results could be subject to partial confounding by invariant MAIT and iNKT cells.

V shed 9 bases, J shed 5 bases, and the junction held 25 bases outside the gene matches. This CDR3 is 19 amino acids long. Germline loops: CDR1 MGHRA, CDR2 YSYEKL. TCRdb redid the calling of the 5' RACE reads with MiXCR, one entry per CDR3 protein. The repertoire holds 450,000 or so distinct CDR3 sequences, with 14% as singletons. These data were likewise used in another study, on yellow fever vaccine responses in identical twins.

The TCR sequence derives from a woman between 18 and 30 years old in good health. The chain has TRBV4-1 and TRBJ2-3, with 8 bases identical to TRBD2. The sequenced sample was CD4+ T cells sorted from blood. Here the CDR3 reads CASVPSLADASGYLDTQYF. The DNA of the CDR3 is TGCGCCAGTGTACCTTCCCTAGCCGACGCTAGCGGGTATCTAGATACGCAGTATTTT.